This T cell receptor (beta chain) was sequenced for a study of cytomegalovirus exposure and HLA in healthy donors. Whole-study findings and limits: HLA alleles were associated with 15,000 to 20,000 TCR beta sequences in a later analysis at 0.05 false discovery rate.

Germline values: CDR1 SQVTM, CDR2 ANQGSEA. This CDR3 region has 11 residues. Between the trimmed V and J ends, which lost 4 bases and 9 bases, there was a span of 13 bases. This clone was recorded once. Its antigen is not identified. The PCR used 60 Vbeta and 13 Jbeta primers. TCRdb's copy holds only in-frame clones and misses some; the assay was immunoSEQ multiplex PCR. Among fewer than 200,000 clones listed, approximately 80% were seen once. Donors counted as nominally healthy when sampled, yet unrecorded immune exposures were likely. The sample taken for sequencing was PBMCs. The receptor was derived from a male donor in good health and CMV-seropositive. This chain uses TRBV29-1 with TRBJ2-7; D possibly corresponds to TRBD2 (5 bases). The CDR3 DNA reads TGCAGCGTTGGCGACTACTTGTCGCAGTACTTC. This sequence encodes CSVGDYLSQYF.